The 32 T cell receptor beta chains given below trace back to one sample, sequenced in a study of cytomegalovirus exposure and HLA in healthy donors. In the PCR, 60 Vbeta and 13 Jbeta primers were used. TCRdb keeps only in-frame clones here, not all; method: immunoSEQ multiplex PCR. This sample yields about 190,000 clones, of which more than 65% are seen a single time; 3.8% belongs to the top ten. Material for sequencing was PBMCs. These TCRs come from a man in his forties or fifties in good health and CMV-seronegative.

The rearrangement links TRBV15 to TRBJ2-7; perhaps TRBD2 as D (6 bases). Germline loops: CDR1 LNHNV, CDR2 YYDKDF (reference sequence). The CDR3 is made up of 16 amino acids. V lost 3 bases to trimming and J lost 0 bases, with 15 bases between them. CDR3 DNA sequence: TGTGCCACCAGCAGGGCATCCGGGACTTCCTCCTACGAGCAGTACTTC. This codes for CATSRASGTSSYEQYF.

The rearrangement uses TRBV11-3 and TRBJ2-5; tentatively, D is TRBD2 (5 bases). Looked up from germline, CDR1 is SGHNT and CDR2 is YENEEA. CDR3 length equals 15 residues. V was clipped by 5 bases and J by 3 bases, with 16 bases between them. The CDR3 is CASSPREGAKETQYF. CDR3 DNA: TGTGCCAGCAGCCCGCGTGAGGGAGCCAAAGAGACCCAGTACTTC. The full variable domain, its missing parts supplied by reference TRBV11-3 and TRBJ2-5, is EAGVVQSPRYKIIEKKQPVAFWCNPISGHNTLYWYLQNLGQGPELLIRYENEEAVDDSQLPKDRFSAERLKGVDSTLKIQPAELGDSAVYLCASSPREGAKETQYFGPGTRLLVL.

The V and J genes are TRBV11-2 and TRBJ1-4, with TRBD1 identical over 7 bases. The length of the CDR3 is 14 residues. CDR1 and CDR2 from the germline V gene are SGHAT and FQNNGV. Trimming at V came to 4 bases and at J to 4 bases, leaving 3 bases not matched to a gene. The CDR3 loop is CASSSDRFNEKLFF. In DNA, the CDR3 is TGTGCCAGCAGCTCGGACAGGTTTAATGAAAAACTGTTTTTT.

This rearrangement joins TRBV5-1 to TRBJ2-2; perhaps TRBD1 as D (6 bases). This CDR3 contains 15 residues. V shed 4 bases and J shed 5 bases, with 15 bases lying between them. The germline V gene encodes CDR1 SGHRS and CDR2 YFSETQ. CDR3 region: CASSEGQISTGELFF. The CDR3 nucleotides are TGCGCCAGCAGCGAAGGACAGATTTCGACCGGGGAGCTGTTTTTT.

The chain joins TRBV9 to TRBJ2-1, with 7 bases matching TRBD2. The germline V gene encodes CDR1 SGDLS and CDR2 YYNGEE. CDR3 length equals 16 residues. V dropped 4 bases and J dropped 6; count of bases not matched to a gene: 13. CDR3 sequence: CASSSPKGGSGNEQFF. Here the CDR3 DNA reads TGTGCCAGCAGCTCCCCTAAGGGAGGGTCTGGCAATGAGCAGTTCTTC. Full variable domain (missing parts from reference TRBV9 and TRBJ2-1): DSGVTQTPKHLITATGQRVTLRCSPRSGDLSVYWYQQSLDQGLQFLIQYYNGEERAKGNILERFSAQQFPDLHSELNLSSLELGDSALYFCASSSPKGGSGNEQFFGPGTRLTVL.

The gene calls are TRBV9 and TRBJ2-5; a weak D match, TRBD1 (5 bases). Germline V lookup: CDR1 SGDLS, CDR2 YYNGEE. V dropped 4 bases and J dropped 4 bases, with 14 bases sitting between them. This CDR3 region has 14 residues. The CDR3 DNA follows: TGTGCCAGCAGCCAAGGGGTAGGGGCAGAGACCCAGTACTTC. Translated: CASSQGVGAETQYF.

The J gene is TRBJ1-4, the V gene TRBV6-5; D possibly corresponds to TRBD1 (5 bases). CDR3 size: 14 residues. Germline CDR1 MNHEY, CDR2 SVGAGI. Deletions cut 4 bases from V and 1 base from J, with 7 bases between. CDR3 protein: CASSSRETNEKLFF. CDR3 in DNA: TGTGCCAGCAGTTCCAGGGAAACTAATGAAAAACTGTTTTTT.

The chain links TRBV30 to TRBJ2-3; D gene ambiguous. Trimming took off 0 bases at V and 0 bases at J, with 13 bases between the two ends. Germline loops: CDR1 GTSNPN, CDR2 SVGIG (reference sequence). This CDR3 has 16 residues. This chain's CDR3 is CAWSVTLSPSTDTQYF. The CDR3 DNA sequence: TGTGCCTGGAGTGTTACCCTAAGTCCTAGCACAGATACGCAGTATTTT.

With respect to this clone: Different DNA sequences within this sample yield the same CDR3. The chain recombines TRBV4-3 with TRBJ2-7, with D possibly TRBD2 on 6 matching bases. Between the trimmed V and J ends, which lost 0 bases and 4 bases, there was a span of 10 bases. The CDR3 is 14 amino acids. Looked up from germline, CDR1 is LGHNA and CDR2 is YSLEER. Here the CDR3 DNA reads TGCGCCAGCAGCCAAGAGGTAGCGGCGTACGAGCAGTACTTC. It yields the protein CASSQEVAAYEQYF.

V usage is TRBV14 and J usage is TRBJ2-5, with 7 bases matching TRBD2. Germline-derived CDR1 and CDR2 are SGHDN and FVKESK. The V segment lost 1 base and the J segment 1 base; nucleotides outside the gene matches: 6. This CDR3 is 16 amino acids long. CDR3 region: CASSQGLGTIQETQYF. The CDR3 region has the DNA TGTGCCAGCAGCCAAGGACTAGGGACTATCCAAGAGACCCAGTACTTC.

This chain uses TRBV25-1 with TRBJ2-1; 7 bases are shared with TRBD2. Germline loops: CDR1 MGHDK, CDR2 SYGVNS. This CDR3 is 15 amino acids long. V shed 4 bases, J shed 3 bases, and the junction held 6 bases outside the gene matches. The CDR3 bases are TGTGCCAGCAGTGCTCACCGGACTAGCTACAATGAGCAGTTCTTC. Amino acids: CASSAHRTSYNEQFF.

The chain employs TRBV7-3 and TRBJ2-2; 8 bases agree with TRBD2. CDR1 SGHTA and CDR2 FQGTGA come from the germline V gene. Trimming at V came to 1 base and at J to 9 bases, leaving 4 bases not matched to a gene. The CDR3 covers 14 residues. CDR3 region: CASSLSPSGWELFF. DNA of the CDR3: TGTGCCAGCAGCTTAAGTCCTAGCGGGTGGGAGCTGTTTTTT.

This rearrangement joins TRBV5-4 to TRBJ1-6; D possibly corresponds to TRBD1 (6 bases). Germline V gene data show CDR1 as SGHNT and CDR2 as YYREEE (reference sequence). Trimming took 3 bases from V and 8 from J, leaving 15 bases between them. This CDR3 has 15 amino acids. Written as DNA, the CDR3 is TGTGCCAGCAGCTCTCCGGGGACATCTGATTCACCCCTCCACTTT. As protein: CASSSPGTSDSPLHF.

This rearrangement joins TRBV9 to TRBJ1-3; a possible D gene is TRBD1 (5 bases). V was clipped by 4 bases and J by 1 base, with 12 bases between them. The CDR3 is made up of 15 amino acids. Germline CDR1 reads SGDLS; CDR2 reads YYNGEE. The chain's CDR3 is CASSPGVGSGNTIYF. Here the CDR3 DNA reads TGTGCCAGCAGCCCGGGGGTTGGGTCTGGAAACACCATATATTTT.

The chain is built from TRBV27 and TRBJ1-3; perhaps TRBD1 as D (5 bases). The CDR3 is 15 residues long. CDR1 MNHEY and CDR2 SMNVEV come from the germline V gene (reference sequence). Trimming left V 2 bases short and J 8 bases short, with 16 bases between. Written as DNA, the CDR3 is TGTGCCAGCAGTTTAAAGGCAGGGCGGACGTACACCATATATTTT. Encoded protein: CASSLKAGRTYTIYF.

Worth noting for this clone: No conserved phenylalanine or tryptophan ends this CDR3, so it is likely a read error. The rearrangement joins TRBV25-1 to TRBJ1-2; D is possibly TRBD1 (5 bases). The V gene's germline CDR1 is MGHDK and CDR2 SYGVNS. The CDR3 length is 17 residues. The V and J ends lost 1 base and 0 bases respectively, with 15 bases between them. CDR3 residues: CASSEFGQGRSNYGYTS. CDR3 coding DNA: TGTGCCAGCAGTGAATTTGGGCAGGGCCGATCTAACTATGGCTACACCTCC.

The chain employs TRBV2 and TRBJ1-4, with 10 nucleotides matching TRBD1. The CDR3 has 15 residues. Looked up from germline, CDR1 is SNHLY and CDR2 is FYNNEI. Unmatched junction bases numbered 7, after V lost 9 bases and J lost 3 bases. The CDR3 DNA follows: TGTGCCAGAGGGGGACAGGGGACTGCTAATGAAAAACTGTTTTTT. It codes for CARGGQGTANEKLFF.

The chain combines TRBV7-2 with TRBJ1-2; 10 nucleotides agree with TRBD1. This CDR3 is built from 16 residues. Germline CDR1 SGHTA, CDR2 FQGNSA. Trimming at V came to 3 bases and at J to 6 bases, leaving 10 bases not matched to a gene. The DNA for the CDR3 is TGTGCCAGCAGCTTTCCAAGGGGGACAGGGGTTAATGGCTACACCTTC. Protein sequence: CASSFPRGTGVNGYTF.

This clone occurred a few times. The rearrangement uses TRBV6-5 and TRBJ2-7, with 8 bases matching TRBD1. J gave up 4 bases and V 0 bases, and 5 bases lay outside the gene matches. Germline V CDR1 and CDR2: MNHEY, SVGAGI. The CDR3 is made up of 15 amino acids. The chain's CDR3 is CASSYSHRGVYEQYF. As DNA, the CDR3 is TGTGCCAGCAGTTACTCACACAGGGGGGTTTACGAGCAGTACTTC.

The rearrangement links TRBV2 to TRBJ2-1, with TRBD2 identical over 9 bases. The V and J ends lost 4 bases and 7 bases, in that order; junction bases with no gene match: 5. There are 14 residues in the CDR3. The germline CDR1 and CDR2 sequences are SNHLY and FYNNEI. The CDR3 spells CASSGLAERNEQFF. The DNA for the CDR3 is TGTGCCAGCAGTGGACTAGCGGAGCGGAATGAGCAGTTCTTC.

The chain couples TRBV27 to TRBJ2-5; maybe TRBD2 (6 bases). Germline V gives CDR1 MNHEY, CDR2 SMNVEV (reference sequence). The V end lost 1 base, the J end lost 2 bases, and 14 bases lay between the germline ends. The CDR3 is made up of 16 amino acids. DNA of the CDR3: TGTGCCAGCAGTTTATTGTCTAGCGAGCCACAAGAGACCCAGTACTTC. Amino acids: CASSLLSSEPQETQYF.

This CDR3 reads CASSPLSYEQYF. The CDR3, as DNA: TGTGCCAGCAGCCCCCTCTCCTACGAGCAGTACTTC. The V and J genes are TRBV7-9 and TRBJ2-7; no definite D call. CDR3 length equals 12 residues. The V end lost 5 bases, the J end lost 0 bases, and 5 bases lay between the germline ends. Germline loops: CDR1 SEHNR, CDR2 FQNEAQ (reference sequence).

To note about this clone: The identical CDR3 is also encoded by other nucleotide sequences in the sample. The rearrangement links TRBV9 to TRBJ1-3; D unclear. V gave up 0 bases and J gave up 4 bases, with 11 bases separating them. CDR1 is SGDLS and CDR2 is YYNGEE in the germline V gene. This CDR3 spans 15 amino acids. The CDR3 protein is CASSVAGSSGNTIYF. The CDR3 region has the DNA TGTGCCAGCAGCGTAGCCGGGAGTTCAGGAAACACCATATATTTT.

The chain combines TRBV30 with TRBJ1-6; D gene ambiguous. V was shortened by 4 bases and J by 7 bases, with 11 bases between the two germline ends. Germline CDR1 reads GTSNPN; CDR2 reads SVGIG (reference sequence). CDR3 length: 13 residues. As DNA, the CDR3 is TGTGCCTGGAAGTCAGTCACCAATTCACCCCTCCACTTT. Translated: CAWKSVTNSPLHF.

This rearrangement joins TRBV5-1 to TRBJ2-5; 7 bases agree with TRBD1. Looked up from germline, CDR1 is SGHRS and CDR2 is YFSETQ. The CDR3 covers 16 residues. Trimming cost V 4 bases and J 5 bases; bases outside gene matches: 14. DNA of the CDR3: TGCGCCAGCAGCCCGACCCGACAGGGAGTGGAGGAGACCCAGTACTTC. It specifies CASSPTRQGVEETQYF.

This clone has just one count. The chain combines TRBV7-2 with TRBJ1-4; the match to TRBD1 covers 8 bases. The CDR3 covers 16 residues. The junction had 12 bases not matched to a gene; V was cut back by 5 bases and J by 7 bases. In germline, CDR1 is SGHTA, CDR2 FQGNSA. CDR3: CASSPQQGGKFEKLFF. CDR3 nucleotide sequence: TGTGCCAGCAGCCCCCAACAGGGGGGGAAGTTTGAAAAACTGTTTTTT.

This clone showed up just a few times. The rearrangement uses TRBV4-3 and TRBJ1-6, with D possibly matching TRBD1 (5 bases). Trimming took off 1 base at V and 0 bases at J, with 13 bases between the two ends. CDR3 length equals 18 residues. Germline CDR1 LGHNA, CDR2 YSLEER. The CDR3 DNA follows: TGCGCCAGCAGCCAAGTCCCCCAGGGAAGCTCCTATAATTCACCCCTCCACTTT. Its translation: CASSQVPQGSSYNSPLHF.

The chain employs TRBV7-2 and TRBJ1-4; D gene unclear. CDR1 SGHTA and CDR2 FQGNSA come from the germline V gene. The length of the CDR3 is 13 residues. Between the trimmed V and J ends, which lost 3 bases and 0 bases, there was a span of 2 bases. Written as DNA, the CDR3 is TGTGCCAGCAGCTTCACAACTAATGAAAAACTGTTTTTT. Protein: CASSFTTNEKLFF. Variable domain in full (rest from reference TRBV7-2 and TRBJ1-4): GAGVSQSPSNKVTEKGKDVELRCDPISGHTALYWYRQSLGQGLEFLIYFQGNSAPDKSGLPSDRFSAERTGGSVSTLTIQRTQQEDSAVYLCASSFTTNEKLFFGSGTQLSVL.

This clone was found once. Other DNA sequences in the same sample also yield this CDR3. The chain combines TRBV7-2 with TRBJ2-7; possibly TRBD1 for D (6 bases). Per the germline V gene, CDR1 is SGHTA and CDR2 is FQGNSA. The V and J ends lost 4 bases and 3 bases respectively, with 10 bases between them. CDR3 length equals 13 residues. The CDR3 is CASSSGTSYEQYF. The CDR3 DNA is TGTGCCAGCAGCTCCGGGACAAGCTACGAGCAGTACTTC. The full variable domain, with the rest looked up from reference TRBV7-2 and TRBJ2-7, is GAGVSQSPSNKVTEKGKDVELRCDPISGHTALYWYRQSLGQGLEFLIYFQGNSAPDKSGLPSDRFSAERTGGSVSTLTIQRTQQEDSAVYLCASSSGTSYEQYFGPGTRLTVT.

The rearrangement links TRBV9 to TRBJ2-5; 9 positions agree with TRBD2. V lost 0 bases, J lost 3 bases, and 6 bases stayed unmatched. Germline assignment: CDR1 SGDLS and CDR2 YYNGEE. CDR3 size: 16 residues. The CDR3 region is CASSVDGTSIEETQYF. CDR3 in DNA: TGTGCCAGCAGCGTAGATGGGACTAGCATAGAAGAGACCCAGTACTTC.

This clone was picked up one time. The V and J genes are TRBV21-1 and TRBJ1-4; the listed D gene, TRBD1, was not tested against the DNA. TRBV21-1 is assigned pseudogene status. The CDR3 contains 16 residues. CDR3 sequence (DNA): TGTGCCAGCAGCAAAGGGTTGCAGGGGGCTTATGAAAAACTGTTTTTT. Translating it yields CASSKGLQGAYEKLFF.

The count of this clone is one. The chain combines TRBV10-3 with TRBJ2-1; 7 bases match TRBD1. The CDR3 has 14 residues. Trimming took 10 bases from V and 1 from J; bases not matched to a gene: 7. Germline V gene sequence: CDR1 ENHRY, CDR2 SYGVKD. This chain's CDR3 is CASQQGISYNEQFF. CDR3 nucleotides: TGTGCCAGCCAACAGGGGATTTCCTACAATGAGCAGTTCTTC.